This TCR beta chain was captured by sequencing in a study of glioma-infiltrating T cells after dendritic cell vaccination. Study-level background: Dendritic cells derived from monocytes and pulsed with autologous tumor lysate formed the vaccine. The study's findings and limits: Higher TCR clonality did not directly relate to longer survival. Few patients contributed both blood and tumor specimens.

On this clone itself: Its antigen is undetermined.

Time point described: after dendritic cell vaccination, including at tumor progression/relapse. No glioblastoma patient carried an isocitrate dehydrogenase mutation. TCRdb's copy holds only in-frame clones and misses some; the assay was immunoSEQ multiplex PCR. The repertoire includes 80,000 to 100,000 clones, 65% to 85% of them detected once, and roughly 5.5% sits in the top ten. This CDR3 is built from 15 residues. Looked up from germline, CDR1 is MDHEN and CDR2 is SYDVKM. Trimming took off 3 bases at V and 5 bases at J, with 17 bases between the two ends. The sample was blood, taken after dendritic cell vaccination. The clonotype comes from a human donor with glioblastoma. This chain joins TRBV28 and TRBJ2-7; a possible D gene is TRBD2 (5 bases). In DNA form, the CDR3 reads TGTGCCAGCAGTTTTGGCGGGTTGTCTGGCCACGAGCAGTACTTC. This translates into CASSFGGLSGHEQYF.